This T cell receptor beta chain stems from a study of T cells in Graves' hyperthyroidism and ophthalmopathy. Study results and caveats: Blood held most thyroid clonotypes expanded above 0.001 frequency.

This clonotype was counted at least ten times. Its antigen is not identified. Germline V lookup: CDR1 GTSNPN, CDR2 SVGIG (reference sequence). The CDR3 loop spans 13 amino acids. V gave up 0 bases and J gave up 4 bases, with 4 bases separating them. Researchers amplified the TCR beta CDR3 regions from RNA transcripts. Carried out on the TCR CDR3, a first-round RT-PCR used the HTBI primer set. A single record per CDR3 protein comes from TCRdb applying MiXCR to the multiplex PCR reads. The sample contains about 640,000 distinct CDR3 sequences, around 20% of which appear only once. This receptor was identified in a man younger than 45 with Graves' ophthalmopathy. What was sequenced was blood. The chain uses TRBV30 and TRBJ1-6; D gene unclear. The CDR3 region is CAWSVAYNSPLHF. In nucleotides, the CDR3 is TGTGCCTGGAGTGTCGCGTATAATTCACCCCTCCACTTT.